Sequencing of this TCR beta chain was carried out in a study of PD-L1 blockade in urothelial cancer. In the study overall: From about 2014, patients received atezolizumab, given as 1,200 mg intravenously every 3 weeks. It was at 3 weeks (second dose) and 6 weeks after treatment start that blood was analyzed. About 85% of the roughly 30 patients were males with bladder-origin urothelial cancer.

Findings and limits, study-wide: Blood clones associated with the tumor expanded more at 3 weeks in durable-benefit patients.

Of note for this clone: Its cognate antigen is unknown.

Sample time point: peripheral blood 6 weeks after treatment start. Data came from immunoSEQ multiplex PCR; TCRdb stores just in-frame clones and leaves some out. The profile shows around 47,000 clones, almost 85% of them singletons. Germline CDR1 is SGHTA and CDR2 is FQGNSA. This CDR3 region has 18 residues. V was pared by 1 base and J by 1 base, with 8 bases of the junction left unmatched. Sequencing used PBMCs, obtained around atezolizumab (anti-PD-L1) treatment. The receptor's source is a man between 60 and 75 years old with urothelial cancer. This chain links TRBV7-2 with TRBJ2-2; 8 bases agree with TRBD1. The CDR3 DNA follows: TGTGCCAGCAGCTTAGTAGGCCCAGGGGGCTTGAACACCGGGGAGCTGTTTTTT. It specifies CASSLVGPGGLNTGELFF. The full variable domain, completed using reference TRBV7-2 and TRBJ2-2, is GAGVSQSPSNKVTEKGKDVELRCDPISGHTALYWYRQSLGQGLEFLIYFQGNSAPDKSGLPSDRFSAERTGGSVSTLTIQRTQQEDSAVYLCASSLVGPGGLNTGELFFGEGSRLTVL.